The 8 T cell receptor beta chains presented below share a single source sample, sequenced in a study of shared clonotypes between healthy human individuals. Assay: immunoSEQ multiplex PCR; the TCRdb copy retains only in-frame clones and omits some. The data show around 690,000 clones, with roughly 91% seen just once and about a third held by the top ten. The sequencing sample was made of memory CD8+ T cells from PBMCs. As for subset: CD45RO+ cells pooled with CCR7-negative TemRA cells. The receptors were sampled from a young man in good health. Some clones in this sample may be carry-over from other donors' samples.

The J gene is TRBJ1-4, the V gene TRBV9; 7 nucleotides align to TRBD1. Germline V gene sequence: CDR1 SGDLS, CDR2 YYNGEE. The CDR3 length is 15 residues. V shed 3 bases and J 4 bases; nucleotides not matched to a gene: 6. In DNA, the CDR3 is TGTGCCAGCAGCGCTTCAGGGGGTAATAATGAAAAACTGTTTTTT. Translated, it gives CASSASGGNNEKLFF.

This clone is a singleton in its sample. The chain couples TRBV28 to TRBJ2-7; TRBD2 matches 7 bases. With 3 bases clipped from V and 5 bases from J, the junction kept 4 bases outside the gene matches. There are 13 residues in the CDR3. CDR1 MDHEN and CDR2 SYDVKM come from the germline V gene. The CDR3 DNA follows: TGTGCCAGCAGTTTGCGGGAGACCCACGAGCAGTACTTC. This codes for CASSLRETHEQYF.

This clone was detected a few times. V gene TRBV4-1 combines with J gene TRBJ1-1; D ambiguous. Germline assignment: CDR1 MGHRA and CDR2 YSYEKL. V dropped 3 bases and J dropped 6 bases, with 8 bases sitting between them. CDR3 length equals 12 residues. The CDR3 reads CASSHPYAEAFF. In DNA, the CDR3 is TGCGCCAGCAGCCACCCGTACGCTGAAGCTTTCTTT.

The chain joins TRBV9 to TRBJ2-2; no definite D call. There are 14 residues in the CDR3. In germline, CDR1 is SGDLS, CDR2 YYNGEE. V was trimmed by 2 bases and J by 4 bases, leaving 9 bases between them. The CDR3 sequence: CASSVKQITGELFF. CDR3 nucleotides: TGTGCCAGCAGCGTCAAACAGATCACCGGGGAGCTGTTTTTT.

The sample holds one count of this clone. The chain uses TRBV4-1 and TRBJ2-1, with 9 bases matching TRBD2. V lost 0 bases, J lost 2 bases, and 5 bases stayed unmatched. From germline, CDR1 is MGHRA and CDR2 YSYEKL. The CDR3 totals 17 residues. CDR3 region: CASSQDWASGTYNEQFF. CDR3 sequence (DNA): TGCGCCAGCAGCCAAGATTGGGCTAGCGGGACCTACAATGAGCAGTTCTTC.

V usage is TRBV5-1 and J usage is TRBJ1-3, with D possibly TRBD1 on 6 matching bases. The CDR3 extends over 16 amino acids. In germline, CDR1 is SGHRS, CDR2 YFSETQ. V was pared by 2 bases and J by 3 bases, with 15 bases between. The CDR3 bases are TGCGCCAGCAGCTTAGGGGGGGTCCAACTTGGAAACACCATATATTTT. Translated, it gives CASSLGGVQLGNTIYF.

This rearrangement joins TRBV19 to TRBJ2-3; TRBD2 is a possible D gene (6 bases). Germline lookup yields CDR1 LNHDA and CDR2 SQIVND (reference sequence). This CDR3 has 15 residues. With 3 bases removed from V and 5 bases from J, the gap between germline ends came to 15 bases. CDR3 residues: CASSITGTAGDTQYF. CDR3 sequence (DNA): TGTGCCAGTAGTATCACCGGGACTGCCGGAGATACGCAGTATTTT. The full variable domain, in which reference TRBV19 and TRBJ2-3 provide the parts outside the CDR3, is DGGITQSPKYLFRKEGQNVTLSCEQNLNHDAMYWYRQDPGQGLRLIYYSQIVNDFQKGDIAEGYSVSREKKESFPLTVTSAQKNPTAFYLCASSITGTAGDTQYFGPGTRLTVL.

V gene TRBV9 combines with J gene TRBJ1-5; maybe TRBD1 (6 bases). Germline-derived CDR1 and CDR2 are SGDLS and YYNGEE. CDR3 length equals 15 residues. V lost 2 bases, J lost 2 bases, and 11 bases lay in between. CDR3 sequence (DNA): TGTGCCAGCAGCGTCGACGGGGGGCGCAATCAGCCCCAGCATTTT. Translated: CASSVDGGRNQPQHF.